This is a list of T cell receptor beta chains from one sample in a study of shared T cell receptors in the human thymus. This table comes from immunoSEQ multiplex PCR, and its TCRdb copy is limited to in-frame clones, with some not included. The sample includes hundreds of thousands of clones, 80% to 90% seen only once; the top ten take roughly 0.0094%. The data also belong to a second study, concerning human thymus T cells.

The specimen was thymocytes. Receptors were obtained from a boy in the first two years of life with a congenital heart defect. Both conserved end residues are part of each CDR3. The D gene is left open where the match is weak. Size is stated for part of the rows, as once, few or many counts, or as a class when the clone is expanded.

J	D	V	size	CDR3	DNA
TRBJ1-3	TRBD1	TRBV9	.	CASSPRTGANTIYF	TGTGCCAGCAGCCCTCGGACAGGGGCAAACACCATATATTTT
TRBJ2-3	.	TRBV27	.	CASSLLGWSTDTQYF	TGTGCCAGCAGTCTCCTAGGCTGGAGCACAGATACGCAGTATTTT
TRBJ2-7	.	TRBV4-1	.	CASSQGADSYEQYF	TGCGCCAGCAGCCAGGGGGCGGACTCCTACGAGCAGTACTTC
TRBJ2-4	.	TRBV4-3	few	CASSQDLRAKNIQYF	TGCGCCAGCAGCCAAGATCTGAGAGCCAAAAACATTCAGTACTTC
TRBJ1-5	.	TRBV4-3	.	CASSQDRGGTNQPQHF	TGCGCCAGCAGCCAAGACCGGGGGGGGACCAATCAGCCCCAGCATTTT
TRBJ2-3	.	TRBV5-1	.	CASSFTGEGTDTQYF	TGCGCCAGCAGCTTCACAGGGGAGGGCACAGATACGCAGTATTTT
TRBJ1-3	.	TRBV4-3	.	CASSQVRQSSGNTIYF	TGCGCCAGCAGCCAAGTACGACAGTCCTCTGGAAACACCATATATTTT
TRBJ1-1	.	TRBV5-4	.	CASSLDRGGTEAFF	TGTGCCAGCAGCTTGGATAGGGGAGGGACTGAAGCTTTCTTT
TRBJ1-1	.	TRBV11-2	.	CASSPHGGAFNGTEAFF	TGTGCCAGCAGCCCCCATGGGGGGGCGTTTAATGGCACTGAAGCTTTCTTT
TRBJ2-1	.	TRBV28	.	CASSLGGNEQFF	TGTGCCAGCAGTTTAGGGGGGAATGAGCAGTTCTTC
TRBJ1-2	.	TRBV11-3	.	CASSLGSGCNYGYTF	TGTGCCAGCAGCTTAGGTTCAGGTTGTAACTATGGCTACACCTTC
TRBJ2-7	TRBD2	TRBV10-3	.	CAISGRLAGVSYEQYF	TGTGCCATCAGCGGAAGACTAGCGGGAGTGTCCTACGAGCAGTACTTC
TRBJ2-5	.	TRBV4-3	.	CASSQILADKHQETQYF	TGCGCCAGCAGCCAAATCCTAGCCGATAAACACCAGGAGACCCAGTACTTC
TRBJ2-7	TRBD2	TRBV6-1	.	CASSGPSSGPFYEQYF	TGTGCCAGCAGTGGACCCTCTAGCGGCCCCTTCTACGAGCAGTACTTC
TRBJ2-1	.	TRBV5-4	.	CASSLAPGTPMAYNEQFF	TGTGCCAGCAGCTTGGCCCCCGGGACACCAATGGCCTACAATGAGCAGTTCTTC
TRBJ2-3	.	TRBV30	.	CAWAKGGTDTQYF	TGTGCCTGGGCGAAGGGGGGCACAGATACGCAGTATTTT